This T cell receptor beta chain was sequenced in a study of post-analysis software for immune sequencing data. Regarding the study as a whole: A few TRBV segments were significantly more frequent in patients than in controls. TRBV5-6, TRBV5-1 and TRBV20-1 were among these segments. Controls showed significantly higher normalized Chao1 diversity than did multiple sclerosis patients. Strong co-clustering by F measure was seen for same-batch samples.

Unique molecular identifiers had been added to the TCR beta cDNA libraries. T cells, about 0.95 to 11 million of them, yielded some 500,000 cDNA molecules. MiXCR was run by TCRdb on the PCR reads, yielding one entry per CDR3 protein. Seen here are roughly 600,000 distinct CDR3 sequences, around 47% observed once, and the top ten hold approximately 1.7%. This CDR3 has 14 amino acids. With V trimmed by 3 bases and J by 10 bases, 4 bases remained unmatched. This clonotype was counted between two and nine times. Its antigen is undetermined. Sequenced sample: blood. The sequence derives from a girl between 10 and 17 years old with multiple sclerosis. The chain joins TRBV12-3 or TRBV12-4 to TRBJ2-1; 12 bases agree with TRBD2. The CDR3 loop is CASSLTSGREEQFF. The CDR3 DNA follows: TGTGCCAGCAGTTTGACTAGCGGGAGAGAAGAGCAGTTCTTC.